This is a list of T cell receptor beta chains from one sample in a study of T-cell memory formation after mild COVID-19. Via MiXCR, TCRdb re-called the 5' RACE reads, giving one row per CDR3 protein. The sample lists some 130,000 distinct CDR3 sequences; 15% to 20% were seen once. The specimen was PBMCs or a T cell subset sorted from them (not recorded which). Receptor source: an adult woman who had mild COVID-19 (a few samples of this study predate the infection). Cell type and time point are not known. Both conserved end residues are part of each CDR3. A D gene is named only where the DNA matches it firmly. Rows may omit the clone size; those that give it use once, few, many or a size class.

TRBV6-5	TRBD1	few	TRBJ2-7	TGTGCCAGCAGTAGGGACAGGGGGCGCCCCAGCGAGCAGTACTTC	CASSRDRGRPSEQYF
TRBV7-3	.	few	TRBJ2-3	TGTGCCAGCAGCTTACAGGGCGCAGATACGCAGTATTTT	CASSLQGADTQYF
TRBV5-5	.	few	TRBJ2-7	TGTGCCAGCAGCTTGGTTCCCCTGGTCGAGCAGTACTTC	CASSLVPLVEQYF
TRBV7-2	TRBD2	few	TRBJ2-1	TGTGCCAGCAGCTTGATGCGGGAGAAGTTCTTC	CASSLMREKFF
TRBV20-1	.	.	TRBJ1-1	TGCAGTGCTAGAGGACATCTGAACACTGAAGCTTTCTTT	CSARGHLNTEAFF
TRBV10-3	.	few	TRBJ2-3	TGTGCCATCAGTGACCCTCGGGAGATCGGCACAGATACGCAGTATTTT	CAISDPREIGTDTQYF
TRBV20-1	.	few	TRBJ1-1	TGCAGTGCTAGAGTACCACCCCTCACTGAAGCTTTCTTT	CSARVPPLTEAFF
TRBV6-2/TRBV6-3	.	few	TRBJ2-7	TGTGCCAGCAGTTCAGGACCCAGAAATTCCTACGAGCAGTACTTC	CASSSGPRNSYEQYF
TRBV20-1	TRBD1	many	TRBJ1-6	TGCAGTGCTCTGGGGCAGGGGGGTAATTCACCCCTCCACTTT	CSALGQGGNSPLHF
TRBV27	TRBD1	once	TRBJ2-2	TGTGCCAGCAGCCCTTTCGGGACAGCCAACACCGGGGAGCTGTTTTTT	CASSPFGTANTGELFF
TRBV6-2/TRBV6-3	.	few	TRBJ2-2	TGTGCCAGCAGTTACATCGGACCCGGGGAGCTGTTTTTT	CASSYIGPGELFF
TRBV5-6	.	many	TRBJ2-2	TGTGCCAGCAGCTTGTACACCGGGGAGCTGTTTTTT	CASSLYTGELFF
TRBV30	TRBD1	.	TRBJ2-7	TGTGCCTGGAGTGTATTCGGGGGACAGGGCTTTGACGAGCAGTACTTC	CAWSVFGGQGFDEQYF
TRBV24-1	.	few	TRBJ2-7	TGTGCCACCAGTGATAGTCCTTTTTACGAGCAGTACTTC	CATSDSPFYEQYF
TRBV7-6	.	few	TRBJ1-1	TGTGCCAGCAGCTTGGCAGGGTTGAGCACTGAAGCTTTCTTT	CASSLAGLSTEAFF
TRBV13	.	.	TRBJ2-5	TGTGCCAGCAGCTTAGCCGGGGTGGAGGAGACCCAGTACTTC	CASSLAGVEETQYF
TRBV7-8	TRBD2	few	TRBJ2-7	TGTGCCAGCAGCTCCCGTGAGCGGGGGCGCCTGGAGCAGTACTTC	CASSSRERGRLEQYF
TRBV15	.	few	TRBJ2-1	TGTGCCACCAGCAGAGATACGGCCCTGAGCTCCTACAATGAGCAGTTCTTC	CATSRDTALSSYNEQFF
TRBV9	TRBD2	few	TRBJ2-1	TGTGCCAGCAGCCCCGGGACTAGCGGGGATCTTTACAATGAGCAGTTCTTC	CASSPGTSGDLYNEQFF
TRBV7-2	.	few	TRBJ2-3	TGTGCCAGCAGCTCGCCCCGGGACGCCCTTGGGGCAGATACGCAGTATTTT	CASSSPRDALGADTQYF
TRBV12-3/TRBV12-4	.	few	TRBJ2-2	TGTGCCAGCAGTTTAAGGACAGTAGGCGGGGAGCTGTTTTTT	CASSLRTVGGELFF
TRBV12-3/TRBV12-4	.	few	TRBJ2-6	TGTGCCAGCAGTACTGTAGGGGTCGGGGCCAACGTCCTGACTTTC	CASSTVGVGANVLTF
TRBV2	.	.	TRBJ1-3	TGTGCCAGCGGTAGGACGCGGAACACCATATATTTT	CASGRTRNTIYF
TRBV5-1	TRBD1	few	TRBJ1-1	TGCGCCAGCAGCGAGGGGGCTGCGAACACTGAAGCTTTCTTT	CASSEGAANTEAFF
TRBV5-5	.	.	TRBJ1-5	TGTGCCAGCAGTTTCGGGCTTATTAGCAATCAGCCCCAGCATTTT	CASSFGLISNQPQHF
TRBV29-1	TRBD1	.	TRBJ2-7	TGCAGCGTCGCCAAGGGACAGGGGGATCACTACGAGCAGTACTTC	CSVAKGQGDHYEQYF
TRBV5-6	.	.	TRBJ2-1	TGTGCCAGCAGCGGATTGGATGAGCGTTCCTACAATGAGCAGTTCTTC	CASSGLDERSYNEQFF
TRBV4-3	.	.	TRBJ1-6	TGCGCCAGCAGCCAAGTAGGGCTTGACTCACCCCTCCACTTT	CASSQVGLDSPLHF
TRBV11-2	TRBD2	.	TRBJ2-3	TGTGCCTGCAGTCCGGGACTAGCGGGCGAACTTAGCACAGATACGCAGTATTTT	CACSPGLAGELSTDTQYF
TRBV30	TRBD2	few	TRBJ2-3	TGTGCCTGGAGTTCCGTAGAAACCTGGACTAGCGGCACAGATACGCAGTATTTT	CAWSSVETWTSGTDTQYF
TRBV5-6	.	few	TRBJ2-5	TGTGCCAGCAGCTTGGCCGGGTGGCAGGGCGGGGAGACCCAGTACTTC	CASSLAGWQGGETQYF
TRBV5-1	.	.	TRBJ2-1	TGCGCCAGCAGCTTGGCACTGGACAGTGAGCAGTTCTTC	CASSLALDSEQFF
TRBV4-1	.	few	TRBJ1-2	TGCGCCAGCAGCCAAGGAACAGGGAATAACCATAACTATGGCTACACCTTC	CASSQGTGNNHNYGYTF
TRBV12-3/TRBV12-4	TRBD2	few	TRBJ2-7	TGTGCCAGCAGTTTACGACTAGCGGGTAACTCCTACGAGCAGTACTTC	CASSLRLAGNSYEQYF
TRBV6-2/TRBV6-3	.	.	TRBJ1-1	TGTGCCAGCAGTCTCCAGAGTATTAGAAAAACTGAAGCTTTCTTT	CASSLQSIRKTEAFF
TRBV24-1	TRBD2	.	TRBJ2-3	TGTGCCACCAGTGAACGACTAGCGGGAGATCGAGATACGCAGTATTTT	CATSERLAGDRDTQYF
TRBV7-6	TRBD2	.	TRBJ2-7	TGTGCCAGCAGCACCATAGCGGGAAGCTCCTACGAGCAGTACTTC	CASSTIAGSSYEQYF
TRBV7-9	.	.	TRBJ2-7	TGTGCCAGCAGCTTAGCTGCGACCAACGAGCAGTACTTC	CASSLAATNEQYF
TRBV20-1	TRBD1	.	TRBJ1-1	TGCAGTGCTAGAGATTCCGGGACAGTGAACACTGAAGCTTTCTTT	CSARDSGTVNTEAFF
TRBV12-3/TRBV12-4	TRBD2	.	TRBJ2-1	TGTGCCAGCAGAGAGGCCGGACTAGTCTCCTACAATGAGCAGTTCTTC	CASREAGLVSYNEQFF
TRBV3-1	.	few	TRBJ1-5	TGTGCCAGCAGCCAAGATCGGGCTCAGCCCCAGCATTTT	CASSQDRAQPQHF
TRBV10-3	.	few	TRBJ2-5	TGTGCCATCAGTGAGCGAATAGAAGAGACCCAGTACTTC	CAISERIEETQYF
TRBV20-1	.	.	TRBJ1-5	TGCAGTGCTTCCCTCGGCAGCAATCAGCCCCAGCATTTT	CSASLGSNQPQHF
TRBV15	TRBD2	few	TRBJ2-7	TGTGCCACCAGCAGAGTTCGTGGCGGGGGTTACGAGCAGTACTTC	CATSRVRGGGYEQYF
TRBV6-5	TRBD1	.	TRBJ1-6	TGTGCCAGCAGTTACACGACAGGGGACGATTCACCCCTCCACTTT	CASSYTTGDDSPLHF
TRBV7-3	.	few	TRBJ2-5	TGTGCCAGCAGCTTATCCAGCGGACCCCAAGAGACCCAGTACTTC	CASSLSSGPQETQYF
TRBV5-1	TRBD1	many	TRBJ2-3	TGCGCCAGCAGAAAACAGGGGGCGGTGGATACGCAGTATTTT	CASRKQGAVDTQYF
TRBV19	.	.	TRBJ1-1	TGTGCCAGTAGTATACAGGGATTGAACACTGAAGCTTTCTTT	CASSIQGLNTEAFF
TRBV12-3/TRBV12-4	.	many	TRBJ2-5	TGTGCCAGCAGGCCCACACGTACGGGTCAAGAGACCCAGTACTTC	CASRPTRTGQETQYF
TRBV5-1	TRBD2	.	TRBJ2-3	TGCGCCAGCAGCTTGACTAGCGGGAGCTCAGATACGCAGTATTTT	CASSLTSGSSDTQYF
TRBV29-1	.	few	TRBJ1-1	TGCAGCGTTGAATCGCCGGAGAGGAACACTGAAGCTTTCTTT	CSVESPERNTEAFF